Presented here are 3 T cell receptor beta chains from one specimen sequenced in a study of long-term antiretroviral therapy in people with HIV. Runs used v3.0 of the immunoSEQ assay and were done at survey level. Sequenced by immunoSEQ multiplex PCR; TCRdb stores in-frame clones only, minus some. The top ten clones hold 5% to 7% of a sample with 20,000 to 25,000 clones, about four fifths of them seen once. Here the sequenced sample was unsorted PBMCs, taken 0.2 years after starting antiretroviral therapy. These receptors originate from a woman aged 25-40 years with HIV.

The V call is TRBV2, the J call TRBJ2-2; 7 bases match TRBD1. Germline values: CDR1 SNHLY, CDR2 FYNNEI. J lost 4 bases, V lost 10 bases, and 12 bases had no gene match. CDR3 length: 15 residues. The CDR3 DNA reads TGTGCCACACAGACAGGGTTAGGACTCACCGGGGAGCTGTTTTTT. This encodes CATQTGLGLTGELFF.

The chain recombines TRBV7-2 with TRBJ1-1; TRBD1 is a possible D gene (5 bases). The CDR3 spans 15 residues. Germline V gene data show CDR1 as SGHTA and CDR2 as FQGNSA. Trimming shortened V by 3 bases and J by 4 bases, and 15 bases separated the two germline ends. The CDR3 DNA reads TGTGCCAGCAGCTTCGGGGGACGTCTGAGCACTGAAGCTTTCTTT. Translation: CASSFGGRLSTEAFF.

This chain uses TRBV5-1 with TRBJ1-1; D is ambiguous. The V end lost 0 bases, the J end lost 3 bases, and 12 bases lay between the germline ends. The V gene's germline CDR1 is SGHRS and CDR2 YFSETQ. The CDR3 is 15 residues long. The CDR3, as DNA: TGCGCCAGCAGCTTGGAGGGCAGGACTTACACTGAAGCTTTCTTT. Protein: CASSLEGRTYTEAFF.